The present entry profiles one TCR beta chain with its context. Its matching antigen is unknown. Clones were sequenced by immunoSEQ multiplex PCR, and TCRdb holds only the in-frame ones, with some missing. The sample shows 65,000 to 95,000 clones, 80% of them seen only once. This CDR3 is 15 amino acids long. Germline values: CDR1 SGDLS, CDR2 YYNGEE. V lost 0 bases and J 0 bases, leaving 8 bases between the germline ends. The data belong to a study of T cells in localized non-small cell lung cancer. General study findings and limits: Greater T cell density in blood accompanied longer overall survival. The study sequenced only one region of the tumor. As a result, intratumor heterogeneity could not be excluded and remains possible. A median roughly 50 of the top 100 tumor clones appeared in adjacent lung. Among the tissues sampled, uninvolved adjacent lung had the highest T cell clonality, above tumor.

The chain combines TRBV9 with TRBJ2-3, with D unclear. The sample was PBMCs, taken before any cancer treatment. The source of this sequence is a man aged 35 to 70 with stage II squamous cell lung carcinoma. CDR3 region: CASSVGQTSTDTQYF. The CDR3 bases are TGTGCCAGCAGCGTAGGGCAAACTAGCACAGATACGCAGTATTTT.